These T cell receptor beta chains were read from a single sample in a study of T cell responses to AZD1222 COVID-19 vaccine. Clones were read by immunoSEQ multiplex PCR, and TCRdb kept only the in-frame ones, dropping some. The repertoire holds around 84,000 clones, 88% seen once, with 4.5% to 6% in the top ten. The material sequenced was peripheral blood, taken on day 0 of AZD1222 vaccination. The receptors here all came from an adult in good health. The CDR3 runs from the conserved cysteine through the conserved F or W. Fields, in order: J gene, CDR3 length, V gene, D gene, clone size, CDR3 DNA, CDR3 protein. A D gene is named only where the DNA matches it firmly. Some rows have no size entry. The others give once, few or many, or a class for an expanded clone.

TRBJ2-1 | 16 | TRBV29-1 | TRBD2 | - | TGCAGCGTTATCCCTAGCGGGAGTCAGTCCTACAATGAGCAGTTCTTC | CSVIPSGSQSYNEQFF
TRBJ2-6 | 15 | TRBV28 | - | - | TGTGCCAGCACCCCCGGTATCTCTGGGGCCAACGTCCTGACTTTC | CASTPGISGANVLTF
TRBJ1-1 | 12 | TRBV18 | - | - | TGTGCCAGCTCAGGGCAGGGCACTGAAGCTTTCTTT | CASSGQGTEAFF
TRBJ1-1 | 14 | TRBV11-2 | - | - | TGTGCCAGCAGCTTAGGTCTTATGAACACTGAAGCTTTCTTT | CASSLGLMNTEAFF
TRBJ1-2 | 14 | TRBV24-1 | - | - | TGTGCCACCAAGCCCAATGGGGCAAACTATGGCTACACCTTC | CATKPNGANYGYTF
TRBJ2-3 | 18 | TRBV7-9 | - | - | TGTGCCAGCAGCTTACGTACCCCGGGTCGAACGGGCACAGATACGCAGTATTTT | CASSLRTPGRTGTDTQYF
TRBJ2-2 | 19 | TRBV28 | TRBD2 | - | TGTGCCAGCAGTTACCACACCCAGCTAGCGGGAGATGAGACCGGGGAGCTGTTTTTT | CASSYHTQLAGDETGELFF
TRBJ1-5 | 13 | TRBV6-5 | - | - | TGTGCCAGCAGTACACAGGGAAGGCAGCCCCAGCATTTT | CASSTQGRQPQHF
TRBJ1-6 | 16 | TRBV11-2 | TRBD1 | few | TGTGCCAGCAGCTTAGTGACAGGGGGCTATAATTCACCCCTCCACTTT | CASSLVTGGYNSPLHF
TRBJ1-5 | 17 | TRBV28 | TRBD1 | - | TGTGCCAGCAGTACACAGGGGTCGGGAGTGTACAATCAGCCCCAGCATTTT | CASSTQGSGVYNQPQHF
TRBJ2-1 | 16 | TRBV25-1 | TRBD2 | - | TGTGCCAGCAGTGAAGGTCGCGGGAGGGCCGGGGATGAGCAGTTCTTC | CASSEGRGRAGDEQFF
TRBJ2-5 | 15 | TRBV28 | TRBD2 | - | TGTGCCAGCTCCGGGGGGGGAGGCGGTGAAGAGACCCAGTACTTC | CASSGGGGGEETQYF
TRBJ1-2 | 16 | TRBV4-3 | - | - | TGCGCCAGCAGCCCCCATCGGCAGGGGTGGAACTATGGCTACACCTTC | CASSPHRQGWNYGYTF
TRBJ1-4 | 15 | TRBV27 | - | few | TGTGCCAGCAGTTCCGCTGGTGCAACTAATGAAAAACTGTTTTTT | CASSSAGATNEKLFF
TRBJ2-1 | 20 | TRBV18 | TRBD1 | - | TGTGCCAGCTCACCATTGGGGACAGGGGCGGTGGCGAGCTCCTACAATGAGCAGTTCTTC | CASSPLGTGAVASSYNEQFF
TRBJ1-3 | 15 | TRBV9 | - | - | TGTGCCAGCGCCCACGGACCGGCAATCGGAAACACCATATATTTT | CASAHGPAIGNTIYF
TRBJ2-7 | 14 | TRBV7-2 | - | - | TGTGCCAGCAGCGAGGGTGGTGCGTCCTACGAGCAGTACTTC | CASSEGGASYEQYF
TRBJ1-6 | 14 | TRBV5-6 | - | - | TGTGCCAGCAGCTTGGAGGACTATAATTCACCCCTCCACTTT | CASSLEDYNSPLHF
TRBJ2-5 | 16 | TRBV10-3 | - | - | TGTGCCATCAGCTCAGACAGGACGCCGTACCAAGAGACCCAGTACTTC | CAISSDRTPYQETQYF
TRBJ2-2 | 13 | TRBV10-1 | - | - | TGCGCCAGCAGTGGCTCAGGGACCGGGGAGCTGTTTTTT | CASSGSGTGELFF
TRBJ2-1 | 16 | TRBV28 | - | - | TGTGCCAGCAGTTCCCCCGGTGTCCCCCAGGGCAATGAGCAGTTCTTC | CASSSPGVPQGNEQFF
TRBJ2-5 | 13 | TRBV15 | - | - | TGTGCCACCAGCAGAGAGAGCGGGGAGACCCAGTACTTC | CATSRESGETQYF
TRBJ1-4 | 16 | TRBV5-1 | TRBD1 | - | TGCGCCAGCAGCTCGACAGGGGGAGCAACTAATGAAAAACTGTTTTTT | CASSSTGGATNEKLFF
TRBJ1-6 | 13 | TRBV6-5 | - | - | TGTGCCAGCAGTTACACGACCCGGTCACCCCTCCACTTT | CASSYTTRSPLHF
TRBJ1-4 | 15 | TRBV6-2/TRBV6-3 | - | - | TGTGCCAGCAGTCCCTCTTGGAACGAGAGGGAAAAACTGTTTTTT | CASSPSWNEREKLFF
TRBJ1-2 | 12 | TRBV3-1/TRBV3-2 | - | - | TGTGCCAGCAGCCAACAGGGGAATGGCTACACCTTC | CASSQQGNGYTF
TRBJ1-2 | 15 | TRBV7-9 | - | - | TGTGCCAGCAGCTTAGGCGAAAGGCACCCCCGCGGCTACACCTTC | CASSLGERHPRGYTF
TRBJ1-5 | 15 | TRBV2 | TRBD1 | - | TGTGCCAGCAGGCTCCGGGACAGTGACAATCAGCCCCAGCATTTT | CASRLRDSDNQPQHF
TRBJ1-6 | 14 | TRBV9 | TRBD1 | - | TGTGCCAGCAGACCCGGGACAGCCAATTCACCCCTCCACTTT | CASRPGTANSPLHF
TRBJ2-1 | 17 | TRBV5-1 | TRBD2 | - | TGCGCCAGCAGCTACCCCCGGGGAGCGGGAGAAGGGGCTGAGCAGTTCTTC | CASSYPRGAGEGAEQFF
TRBJ2-5 | 15 | TRBV4-1 | - | - | TGCGCCAGCAGCCAAGGGGACGGAGAGAGGGAGACCCAGTACTTC | CASSQGDGERETQYF
TRBJ2-1 | 12 | TRBV21-1 | - | - | TGTGCCAGCATCCAGACTAGACGCGAGCAGTTCTTC | CASIQTRREQFF
TRBJ2-1 | 16 | TRBV7-3 | - | - | TGTGCCAGCAGCTTAAACCCAGATTCCGCCTACAATGAGCAGTTCTTC | CASSLNPDSAYNEQFF
TRBJ2-3 | 14 | TRBV27 | - | - | TGTGCCAGCACTACCGGTGGGCGGTCAGATACGCAGTATTTT | CASTTGGRSDTQYF
TRBJ1-4 | 12 | TRBV28 | - | few | TGTGCCAGCAGGACAGCTAATGAAAAACTGTTTTTT | CASRTANEKLFF
TRBJ1-2 | 11 | TRBV5-1 | - | - | TGCGCCAGCAGCTTGGGCGGGGACTACACCTTC | CASSLGGDYTF
TRBJ2-7 | 13 | TRBV7-8 | - | - | TGTGCCAGCAGCTTAGTTGACTCCTACGAGCAGTACTTC | CASSLVDSYEQYF
TRBJ2-1 | 15 | TRBV5-1 | TRBD2 | - | TGCGCCAGCAGCTTGGATCTAGCGGGGAGCAATGAGCAGTTCTTC | CASSLDLAGSNEQFF
TRBJ2-5 | 14 | TRBV5-1 | TRBD1 | - | TGCGCCAGCAGCTTGACAGGGGCCGGGGAGACCCAGTACTTC | CASSLTGAGETQYF
TRBJ1-2 | 13 | TRBV3-1/TRBV3-2 | - | - | TGTGCCAGCAGCCAAGTTCGAAGTGGTGGCTACACCTTC | CASSQVRSGGYTF
TRBJ2-1 | 18 | TRBV5-8 | - | - | TGTGCCAGCAGCCCCTGGCGGGGAGAAATGAGCTCCTACAATGAGCAGTTCTTC | CASSPWRGEMSSYNEQFF
TRBJ2-5 | 13 | TRBV7-2 | - | - | TGTGCCAGCAGGGGAGGAGGGGTAGAGACCCAGTACTTC | CASRGGGVETQYF
TRBJ2-7 | 14 | TRBV10-2 | - | - | TGCGCCAGCAGCAAATGGGGGGGCGATTACGAGCAGTACTTC | CASSKWGGDYEQYF
TRBJ2-7 | 14 | TRBV7-8 | TRBD2 | few | TGTGCCAGCAGCTTAGCGGCGGGAGCTGGCGAGCAGTACTTC | CASSLAAGAGEQYF
TRBJ2-7 | 15 | TRBV28 | TRBD2 | - | TGTGCCAGCAGTTCCCAGCGGGGGGAGTCCTACGAGCAGTACTTC | CASSSQRGESYEQYF
TRBJ1-1 | 12 | TRBV27 | - | - | TGTGCCAGCAGTCAGGTGGGGACTGAAGCTTTCTTT | CASSQVGTEAFF
TRBJ1-2 | 17 | TRBV7-6 | TRBD1 | - | TGTGCCAGCAGCTTAGCGAGGGACAGGGTACCTCACTATGGCTACACCTTC | CASSLARDRVPHYGYTF
TRBJ1-1 | 14 | TRBV3-1/TRBV3-2 | - | - | TGTGCCAGCAGCCAGGGACCCGGGAACACTGAAGCTTTCTTT | CASSQGPGNTEAFF
TRBJ1-5 | 16 | TRBV7-2 | - | - | TGTGCCAGCAGCTTAGAATACAGGGAGCGGAATCAGCCCCAGCATTTT | CASSLEYRERNQPQHF
TRBJ2-5 | 18 | TRBV3-1/TRBV3-2 | TRBD2 | - | TGTGCCAGCAGCCCCCGACTAGCGGGAGGGCCGATTTCAGAGACCCAGTACTTC | CASSPRLAGGPISETQYF
TRBJ2-1 | 15 | TRBV28 | TRBD2 | - | TGTGCCAGCAGTTCCCCGGGACTAGGAATCAATGAGCAGTTCTTC | CASSSPGLGINEQFF
TRBJ2-7 | 16 | TRBV21-1 | - | - | TGTGCCAGCAGCAAAAGAGAAGGGGGGATTACTTACGAGCAGTACTTC | CASSKREGGITYEQYF